This record looks at one T cell receptor beta chain sequence and its context. The sample contains more than one DNA sequence encoding this CDR3. Sequencing relied on a cDNA template that was reverse transcribed from extracted RNA. The table came from immunoSEQ multiplex PCR; TCRdb's copy has only in-frame clones and leaves some out. The sample has 150,000 or so clones, roughly 66% seen once; the top ten hold roughly 11%. In germline, CDR1 is SGHDT, CDR2 YYEEEE. CDR3 length equals 13 residues. Trimming shortened V by 4 bases and J by 0 bases, and 8 bases separated the two germline ends. The record originates from a study of CD8+ T cells in alopecia areata.

This TCR derives from a human donor with alopecia areata. The V and J genes are TRBV5-6 and TRBJ2-7; D gene uncertain. Sequenced material: CD8+ T cells sorted from blood, taken at week 0. CDR3 nucleotides: TGTGCCAGCAGCGCAGGATCCTCCTACGAGCAGTACTTC. Residues: CASSAGSSYEQYF.